These T cell receptor beta chains were read from a single sample in a study of blood T cell repertoires in COVID-19. Clones were read by immunoSEQ multiplex PCR, and TCRdb kept only the in-frame ones, dropping some. The table has about 190,000 clones, 82% seen once. The sequenced sample was peripheral blood. Receptors originate from a woman aged 55-70 years with COVID-19, enrolled during active disease. Each CDR3 is given with its conserved first and last residue. The D gene is left open where the match is weak. The size field is filled for only some rows; it gives once, few, many or a size class.

CDR3aa: CASTLWSGSRYTGELFF; CDR3nt: TGTGCCAGCACGCTCTGGAGCGGGAGTCGGTACACCGGGGAGCTGTTTTTT; j_gene: TRBJ2-2; v_gene: TRBV7-2; abundance: NA; d_gene: TRBD2
CDR3aa: CASSPPIAGSLGTDTQYF; CDR3nt: TGTGCCAGCAGCCCCCCGATAGCGGGATCCCTAGGCACAGATACGCAGTATTTT; j_gene: TRBJ2-3; v_gene: TRBV3-1/TRBV3-2; abundance: NA; d_gene: TRBD2
CDR3aa: CASSLGGERYNEQFF; CDR3nt: TGTGCCAGCAGTTTAGGGGGGGAACGCTACAATGAGCAGTTCTTC; j_gene: TRBJ2-1; v_gene: TRBV28; abundance: NA; d_gene: TRBD2
CDR3aa: CSASWSGRGSGELFF; CDR3nt: TGCAGTGCTAGTTGGAGCGGGAGGGGTTCCGGGGAGCTGTTTTTT; j_gene: TRBJ2-2; v_gene: TRBV20-1; abundance: few; d_gene: TRBD2
CDR3aa: CASSVHGAGETQYF; CDR3nt: TGTGCCAGCAGCGTACACGGGGCGGGGGAGACCCAGTACTTC; j_gene: TRBJ2-5; v_gene: TRBV9; abundance: few; d_gene: NA
CDR3aa: CASSPGGRLASEQFF; CDR3nt: TGTGCCAGCAGCCCTGGGGGGCGACTAGCTAGTGAGCAGTTCTTC; j_gene: TRBJ2-1; v_gene: TRBV7-6; abundance: NA; d_gene: NA
CDR3aa: CASSQVGAYEQYF; CDR3nt: TGTGCCAGCAGCCAGGTGGGGGCTTACGAGCAGTACTTC; j_gene: TRBJ2-7; v_gene: TRBV3-1/TRBV3-2; abundance: once; d_gene: NA
CDR3aa: CASSEERNRDHRLHSPLHF; CDR3nt: TGTGCCAGCAGTGAAGAAAGAAACAGGGATCATCGGCTCCATTCACCCCTCCACTTT; j_gene: TRBJ1-6; v_gene: TRBV6-1; abundance: once; d_gene: NA
CDR3aa: CASKQGTQNQPQHF; CDR3nt: TGTGCCAGCAAACAAGGGACACAAAATCAGCCCCAGCATTTT; j_gene: TRBJ1-5; v_gene: TRBV6-5; abundance: NA; d_gene: NA
CDR3aa: CASRAQGSQETQYF; CDR3nt: TGTGCCAGCAGAGCACAGGGAAGCCAAGAGACCCAGTACTTC; j_gene: TRBJ2-5; v_gene: TRBV6-5; abundance: NA; d_gene: NA
CDR3aa: CASSSPGNTIYF; CDR3nt: TGTGCCAGCAGTTCCCCGGGAAACACCATATATTTT; j_gene: TRBJ1-3; v_gene: TRBV27; abundance: NA; d_gene: NA
CDR3aa: CASRPGQQLNQPQHF; CDR3nt: TGTGCCAGCAGACCGGGACAGCAACTCAATCAGCCCCAGCATTTT; j_gene: TRBJ1-5; v_gene: TRBV28; abundance: NA; d_gene: TRBD1
CDR3aa: CASSSPSGSAETQYF; CDR3nt: TGTGCCAGCAGCTCACCAAGCGGGAGTGCAGAGACCCAGTACTTC; j_gene: TRBJ2-5; v_gene: TRBV11-2; abundance: NA; d_gene: TRBD2
CDR3aa: CASSELGEQYF; CDR3nt: TGTGCCAGCAGTGAACTAGGAGAGCAGTACTTC; j_gene: TRBJ2-7; v_gene: TRBV6-1; abundance: NA; d_gene: NA
CDR3aa: CSAYYRDRAFF; CDR3nt: TGCAGTGCTTACTACAGGGATAGGGCTTTCTTT; j_gene: TRBJ1-1; v_gene: TRBV20-1; abundance: NA; d_gene: NA
CDR3aa: CASSRPPKLAGVTDTQYF; CDR3nt: TGCGCCAGCAGCCGACCTCCTAAACTAGCGGGGGTCACAGATACGCAGTATTTT; j_gene: TRBJ2-3; v_gene: TRBV4-1; abundance: NA; d_gene: TRBD2
CDR3aa: CAISESGQAGTNEKLFF; CDR3nt: TGTGCCATCAGTGAGTCCGGGCAGGCGGGTACTAATGAAAAACTGTTTTTT; j_gene: TRBJ1-4; v_gene: TRBV10-3; abundance: NA; d_gene: NA
CDR3aa: CASRSGLAGGPGTDTQYF; CDR3nt: TGCGCCAGCAGGTCGGGACTAGCGGGGGGGCCGGGCACAGATACGCAGTATTTT; j_gene: TRBJ2-3; v_gene: TRBV5-1; abundance: NA; d_gene: TRBD2
CDR3aa: CASSKGFECQGSQPQHF; CDR3nt: TGTGCCAGCAGCAAAGGCTTCGAATGCCAGGGCAGCCAGCCCCAGCATTTT; j_gene: TRBJ1-5; v_gene: TRBV21-1; abundance: NA; d_gene: NA
CDR3aa: CASSILRGYGYTF; CDR3nt: TGTGCCAGTAGTATTCTAAGGGGCTATGGCTACACCTTC; j_gene: TRBJ1-2; v_gene: TRBV19; abundance: NA; d_gene: NA
CDR3aa: CASSTGWRGGGNTIYF; CDR3nt: TGTGCCAGCAGCACGGGGTGGCGCGGAGGCGGAAACACCATATATTTT; j_gene: TRBJ1-3; v_gene: TRBV5-5; abundance: NA; d_gene: NA
CDR3aa: CASSTGQGLSGANVLTF; CDR3nt: TGTGCCAGTAGTACGGGACAGGGTCTATCTGGGGCCAACGTCCTGACTTTC; j_gene: TRBJ2-6; v_gene: TRBV19; abundance: NA; d_gene: TRBD1
CDR3aa: CASSQFSGGEQYF; CDR3nt: TGCGCCAGCAGCCAATTCTCAGGGGGCGAGCAGTACTTC; j_gene: TRBJ2-7; v_gene: TRBV4-1; abundance: NA; d_gene: TRBD1
CDR3aa: CASSFQVHTEAFF; CDR3nt: TGTGCCAGCAGCTTCCAGGTTCACACTGAAGCTTTCTTT; j_gene: TRBJ1-1; v_gene: TRBV5-6; abundance: NA; d_gene: NA
CDR3aa: CASSRDLPSDEQFF; CDR3nt: TGTGCCAGCTCACGGGACTTACCAAGCGATGAGCAGTTCTTC; j_gene: TRBJ2-1; v_gene: TRBV18; abundance: NA; d_gene: NA
CDR3aa: CASRTSTGGGPEGTDTQYF; CDR3nt: TGTGCCAGCAGAACCTCGACCGGCGGGGGACCCGAGGGAACAGATACGCAGTATTTT; j_gene: TRBJ2-3; v_gene: TRBV6-8; abundance: NA; d_gene: TRBD2